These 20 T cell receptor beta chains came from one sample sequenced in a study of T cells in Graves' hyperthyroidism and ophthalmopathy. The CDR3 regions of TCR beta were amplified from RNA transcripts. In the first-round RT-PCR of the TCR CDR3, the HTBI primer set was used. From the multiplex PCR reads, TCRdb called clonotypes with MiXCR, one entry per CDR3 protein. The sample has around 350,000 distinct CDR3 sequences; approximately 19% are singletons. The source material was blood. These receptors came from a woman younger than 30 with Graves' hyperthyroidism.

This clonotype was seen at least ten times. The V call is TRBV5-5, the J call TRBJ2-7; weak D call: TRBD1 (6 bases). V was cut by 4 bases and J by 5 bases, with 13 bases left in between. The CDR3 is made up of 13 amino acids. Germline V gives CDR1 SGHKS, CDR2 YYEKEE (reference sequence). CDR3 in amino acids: CASSRTAGDEQYF. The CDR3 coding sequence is TGTGCCAGCAGCCGTACGGCAGGGGACGAGCAGTACTTC.

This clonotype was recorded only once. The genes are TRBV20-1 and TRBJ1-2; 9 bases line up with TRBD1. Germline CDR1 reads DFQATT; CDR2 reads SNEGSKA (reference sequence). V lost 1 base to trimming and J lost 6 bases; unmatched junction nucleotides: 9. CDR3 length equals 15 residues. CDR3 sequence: CSARVVRTGVDGYTF. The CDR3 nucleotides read TGCAGTGCTAGAGTGGTTCGGACAGGGGTGGATGGCTACACCTTC.

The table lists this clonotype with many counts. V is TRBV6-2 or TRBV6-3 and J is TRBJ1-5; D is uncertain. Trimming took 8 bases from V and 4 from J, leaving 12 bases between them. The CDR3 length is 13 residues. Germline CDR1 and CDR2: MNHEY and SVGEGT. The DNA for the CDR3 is TGTGCCAGCCACTTAAATGGGAATCAGCCCCAGCATTTT. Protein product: CASHLNGNQPQHF.

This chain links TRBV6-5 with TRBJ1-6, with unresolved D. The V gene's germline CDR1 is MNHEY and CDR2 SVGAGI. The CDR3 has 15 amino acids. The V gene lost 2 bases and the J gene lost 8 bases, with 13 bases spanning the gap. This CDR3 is CASSYRRPLDSPLHF. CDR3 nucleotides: TGTGCCAGCAGTTACCGTCGTCCCTTGGATTCACCCCTCCACTTT.

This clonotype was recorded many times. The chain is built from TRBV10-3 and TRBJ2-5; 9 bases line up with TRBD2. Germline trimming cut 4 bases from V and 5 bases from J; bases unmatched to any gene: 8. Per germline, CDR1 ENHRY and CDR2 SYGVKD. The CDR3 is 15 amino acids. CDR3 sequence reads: CAISATSGAPETQYF. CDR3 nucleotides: TGTGCCATCAGTGCGACTAGCGGCGCCCCCGAGACCCAGTACTTC.

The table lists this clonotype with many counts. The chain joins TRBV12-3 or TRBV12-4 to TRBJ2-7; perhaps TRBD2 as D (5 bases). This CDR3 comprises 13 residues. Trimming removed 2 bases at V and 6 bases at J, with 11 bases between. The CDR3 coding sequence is TGTGCCAGCAGTTTAACTAGTTCCCGCGAGCAGTACTTC. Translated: CASSLTSSREQYF.

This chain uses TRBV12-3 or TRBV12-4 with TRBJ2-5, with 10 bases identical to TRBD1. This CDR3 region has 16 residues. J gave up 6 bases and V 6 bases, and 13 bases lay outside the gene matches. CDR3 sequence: CASSRVGTGAGKTQYF. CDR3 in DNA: TGTGCCAGCAGCCGGGTCGGGACAGGGGCAGGAAAGACCCAGTACTTC.

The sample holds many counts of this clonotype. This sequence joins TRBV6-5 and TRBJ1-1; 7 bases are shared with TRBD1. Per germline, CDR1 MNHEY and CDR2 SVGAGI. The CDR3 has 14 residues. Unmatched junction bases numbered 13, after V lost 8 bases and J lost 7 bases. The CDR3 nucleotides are TGTGCCAGCGGTTGGCGGGAGGGGGCCTTTGAAGCTTTCTTT. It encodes CASGWREGAFEAFF.

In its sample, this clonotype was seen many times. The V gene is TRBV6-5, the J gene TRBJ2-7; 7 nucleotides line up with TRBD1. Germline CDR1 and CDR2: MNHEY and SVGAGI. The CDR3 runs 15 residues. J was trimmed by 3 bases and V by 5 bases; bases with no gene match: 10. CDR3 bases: TGTGCCAGCAGTACCACGGGACAGCCCCGCTACGAGCAGTACTTC. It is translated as CASSTTGQPRYEQYF.

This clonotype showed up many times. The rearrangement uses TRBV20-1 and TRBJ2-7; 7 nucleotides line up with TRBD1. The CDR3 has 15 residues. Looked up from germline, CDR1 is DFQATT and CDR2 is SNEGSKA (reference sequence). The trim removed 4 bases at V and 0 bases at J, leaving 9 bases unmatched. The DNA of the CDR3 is TGCAGTGCTACGGACCACCGGGACAGCTCCTACGAGCAGTACTTC. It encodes CSATDHRDSSYEQYF.

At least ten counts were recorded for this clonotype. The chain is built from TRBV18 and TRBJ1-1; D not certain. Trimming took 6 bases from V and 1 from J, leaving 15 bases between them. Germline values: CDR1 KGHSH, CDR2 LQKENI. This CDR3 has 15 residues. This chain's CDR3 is CASSLLGPQNTEAFF. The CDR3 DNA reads TGTGCCAGCTCTCTCCTAGGACCCCAGAACACTGAAGCTTTCTTT. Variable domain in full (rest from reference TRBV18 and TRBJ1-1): NAGVMQNPRHLVRRRGQEARLRCSPMKGHSHVYWYRQLPEEGLKFMVYLQKENIIDESGMPKERFSAEFPKEGPSILRIQQVVRGDSAAYFCASSLLGPQNTEAFFGQGTRLTVV.

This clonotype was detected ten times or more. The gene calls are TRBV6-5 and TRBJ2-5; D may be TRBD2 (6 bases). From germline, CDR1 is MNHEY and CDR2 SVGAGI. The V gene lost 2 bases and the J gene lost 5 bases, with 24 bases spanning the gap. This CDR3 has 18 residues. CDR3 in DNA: TGTGCCAGCAGTTACGGGACTGGTCTGGCAGGGCTGAAGGAGACCCAGTACTTC. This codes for CASSYGTGLAGLKETQYF.

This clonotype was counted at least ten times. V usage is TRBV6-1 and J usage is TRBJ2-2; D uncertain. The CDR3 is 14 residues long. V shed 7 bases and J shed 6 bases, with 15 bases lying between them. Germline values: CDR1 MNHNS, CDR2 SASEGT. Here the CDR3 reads CASTRHKEAGELFF. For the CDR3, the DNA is TGTGCCAGCACGAGACATAAGGAAGCCGGGGAGCTGTTTTTT.

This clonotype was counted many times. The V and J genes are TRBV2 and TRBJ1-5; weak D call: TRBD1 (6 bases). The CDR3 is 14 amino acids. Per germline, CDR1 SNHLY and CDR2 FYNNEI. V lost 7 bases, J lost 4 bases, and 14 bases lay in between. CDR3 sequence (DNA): TGTGCCAGCACCACGACCAGGGGTAATCAGCCCCAGCATTTT. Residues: CASTTTRGNQPQHF.

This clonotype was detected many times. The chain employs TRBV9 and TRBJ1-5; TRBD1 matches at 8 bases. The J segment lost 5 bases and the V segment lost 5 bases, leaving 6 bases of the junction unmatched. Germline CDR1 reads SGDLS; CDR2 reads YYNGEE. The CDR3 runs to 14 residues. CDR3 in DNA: TGTGCCAGCAGTCTGGGGACAGGTGATCAGCCCCAGCATTTT. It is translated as CASSLGTGDQPQHF.

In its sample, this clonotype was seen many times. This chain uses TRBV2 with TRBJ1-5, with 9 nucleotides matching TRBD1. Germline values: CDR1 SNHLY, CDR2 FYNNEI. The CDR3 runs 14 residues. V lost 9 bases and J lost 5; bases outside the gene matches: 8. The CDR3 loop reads CARPQGARDQPQHF. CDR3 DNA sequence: TGTGCCAGACCACAGGGGGCACGGGATCAGCCCCAGCATTTT. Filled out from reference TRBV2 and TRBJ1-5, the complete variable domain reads EPEVTQTPSHQVTQMGQEVILRCVPISNHLYFYWYRQILGQKVEFLVSFYNNEISEKSEIFDDQFSVERPDGSNFTLKIRSTKLEDSAMYFCARPQGARDQPQHFGDGTRLSIL.

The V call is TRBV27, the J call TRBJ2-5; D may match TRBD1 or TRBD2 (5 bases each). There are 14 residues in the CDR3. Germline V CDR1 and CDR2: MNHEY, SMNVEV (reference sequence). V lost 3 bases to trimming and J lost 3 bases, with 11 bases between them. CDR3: CASSLLGPEETQYF. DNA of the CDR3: TGTGCCAGCAGTTTGTTGGGACCCGAAGAGACCCAGTACTTC.

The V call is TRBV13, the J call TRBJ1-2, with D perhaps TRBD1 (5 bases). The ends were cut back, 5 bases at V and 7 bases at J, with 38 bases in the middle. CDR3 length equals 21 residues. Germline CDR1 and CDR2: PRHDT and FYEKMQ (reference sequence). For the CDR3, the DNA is TGTGCCAGCAGCCGACCATCACTAGCCACAGGATCATTCCCCTATAGACGTGGCTACACCTTC. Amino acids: CASSRPSLATGSFPYRRGYTF.

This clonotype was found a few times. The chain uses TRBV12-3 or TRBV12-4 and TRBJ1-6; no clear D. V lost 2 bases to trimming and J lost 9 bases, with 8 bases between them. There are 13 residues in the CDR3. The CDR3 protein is CASSLRATSPLHF. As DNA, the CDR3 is TGTGCCAGCAGTTTAAGGGCTACTTCACCCCTCCACTTT.

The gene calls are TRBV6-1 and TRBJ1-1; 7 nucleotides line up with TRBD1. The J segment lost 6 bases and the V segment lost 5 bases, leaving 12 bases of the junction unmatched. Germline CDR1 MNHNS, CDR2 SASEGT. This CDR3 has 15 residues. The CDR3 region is CASSRMRAGGPEAFF. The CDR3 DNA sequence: TGTGCCAGCAGTCGAATGCGGGCAGGGGGACCTGAAGCTTTCTTT.